This T cell receptor (beta chain) was captured by sequencing in a study of T cell repertoires in cytomegalovirus infection. Study-wide context: Recently identified HLA-C-restricted and well-studied HLA-B-restricted CMV epitopes were used. Public TCR beta signatures were indicative of both CMV infection and a matching HLA type. Study-wide findings and caveats: Carriage of CMV together with the relevant HLA was identifiable through cumulative public TCR beta family frequency. CMV-specific TCR beta clonotypes restricted by HLA-C were the ones dominating the ex vivo response.

The CDR3 has 16 amino acids. Germline V gene sequence: CDR1 SGHTA, CDR2 FQGNSA. TCRdb passed the reads through MiXCR, listing each CDR3 protein once. Seen here are roughly 200,000 distinct CDR3 sequences, 35% to 45% observed once, and the top ten hold 55% to 60%. This clonotype came up many times. The antigen remains undetermined. The germline gene is not matched at one end of the junction; a read error may be the cause. This TCR was sampled from a human donor in good health (CMV status not recorded). Some clones in this sample may be carry-over from other donors' samples. This specimen was CD8+ T cells from cultured PBMCs, taken from culture after CMV antigen stimulation. The J gene is TRBJ2-1, the V gene TRBV7-2; possible D gene TRBD2, 5 bases. CDR3: CASSFRTFVRNPRRSF. The CDR3 DNA reads as TGTGCCAGCAGCTTTAGGACTTTCGTTAGAAACCCCCGCCGGAGCTTC.